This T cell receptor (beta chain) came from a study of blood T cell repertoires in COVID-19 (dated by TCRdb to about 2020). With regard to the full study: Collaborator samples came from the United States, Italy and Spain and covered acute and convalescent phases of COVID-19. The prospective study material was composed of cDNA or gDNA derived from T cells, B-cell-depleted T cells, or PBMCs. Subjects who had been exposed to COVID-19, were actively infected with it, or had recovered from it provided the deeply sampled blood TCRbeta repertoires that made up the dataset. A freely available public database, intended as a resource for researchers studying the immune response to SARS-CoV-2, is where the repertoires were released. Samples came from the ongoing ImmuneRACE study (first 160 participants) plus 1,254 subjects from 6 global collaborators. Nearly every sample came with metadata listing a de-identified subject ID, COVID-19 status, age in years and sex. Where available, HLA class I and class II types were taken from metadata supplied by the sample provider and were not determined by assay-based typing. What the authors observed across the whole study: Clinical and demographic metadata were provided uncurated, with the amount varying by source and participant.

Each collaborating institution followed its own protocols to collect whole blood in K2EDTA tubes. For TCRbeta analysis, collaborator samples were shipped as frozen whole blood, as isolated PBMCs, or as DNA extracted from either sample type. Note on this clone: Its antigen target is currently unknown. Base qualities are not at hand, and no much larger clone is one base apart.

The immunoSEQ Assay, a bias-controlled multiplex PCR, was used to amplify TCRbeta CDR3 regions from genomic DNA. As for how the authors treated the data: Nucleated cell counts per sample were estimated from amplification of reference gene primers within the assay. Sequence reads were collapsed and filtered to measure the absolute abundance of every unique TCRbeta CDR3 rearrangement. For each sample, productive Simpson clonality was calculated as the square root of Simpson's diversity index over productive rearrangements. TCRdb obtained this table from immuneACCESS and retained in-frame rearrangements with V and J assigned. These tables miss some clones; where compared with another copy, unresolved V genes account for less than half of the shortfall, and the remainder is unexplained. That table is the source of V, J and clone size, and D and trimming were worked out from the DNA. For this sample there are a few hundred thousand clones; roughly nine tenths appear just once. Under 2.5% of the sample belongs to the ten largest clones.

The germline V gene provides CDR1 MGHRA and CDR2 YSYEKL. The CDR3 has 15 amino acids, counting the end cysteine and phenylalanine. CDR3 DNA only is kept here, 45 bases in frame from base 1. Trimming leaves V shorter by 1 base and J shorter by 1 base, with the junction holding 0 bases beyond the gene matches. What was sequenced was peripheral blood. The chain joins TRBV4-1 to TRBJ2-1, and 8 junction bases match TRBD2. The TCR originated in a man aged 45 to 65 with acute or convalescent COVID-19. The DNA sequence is TGCGCCAGCAGCCAAGCGGGGGGGTCCTACAATGAGCAGTTCTTC. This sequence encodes CASSQAGGSYNEQFF.